What follows are 11 T cell receptor beta chains derived from one specimen sequenced in a study of blood T cell repertoires in COVID-19. Assay used: immunoSEQ multiplex PCR; TCRdb lists only in-frame clones, some missing. The profile shows about 200,000 clones, around three quarters of them singletons. The specimen sequenced was peripheral blood. The source is a woman aged 70-85 years with acute or convalescent COVID-19.

This clone was counted a few times. The rearrangement uses TRBV5-1 and TRBJ2-1; D is unresolved. There are 11 residues in the CDR3. CDR1 is SGHRS, CDR2 YFSETQ, per germline. V dropped 7 bases and J dropped 12 bases, with 14 bases sitting between them. CDR3 sequence: CASGSGSSQFF. The CDR3 DNA follows: TGCGCCAGCGGCTCCGGGTCCTCGCAGTTCTTC.

The chain employs TRBV2 and TRBJ2-3, with TRBD1 identical over 8 bases. The CDR3 is 15 amino acids. Germline CDR1 reads SNHLY; CDR2 reads FYNNEI. J was trimmed by 1 base and V by 4 bases; bases with no gene match: 4. Here the CDR3 DNA reads TGTGCCAGCAGTGGTTTGACAGGGGGCACAGATACGCAGTATTTT. Translation gives CASSGLTGGTDTQYF.

The chain uses TRBV3-1 (or the pseudogene TRBV3-2) and TRBJ2-2; D is perhaps TRBD1 (5 bases). There are 14 residues in the CDR3. Germline V gene data show CDR1 as LGHDT and CDR2 as YNNKEL (reference sequence). V gave up 3 bases and J gave up 4 bases, with 9 bases separating them. CDR3 nucleotide sequence: TGTGCCAGCAGCCAGGGGCTCGGCACCGGGGAGCTGTTTTTT. Translation: CASSQGLGTGELFF.

The gene calls are TRBV28 and TRBJ2-3; the match to TRBD2 covers 7 bases. V was pared by 2 bases and J by 1 base, with 0 bases of the junction left unmatched. Germline CDR1 MDHEN, CDR2 SYDVKM. The CDR3 extends over 14 amino acids. In DNA, the CDR3 is TGTGCCAGCAGTTTAGCGGGAGGCACAGATACGCAGTATTTT. Its protein is CASSLAGGTDTQYF. Based on the CDR3 plus reference TRBV28 and TRBJ2-3, the full variable domain is DVKVTQSSRYLVKRTGEKVFLECVQDMDHENMFWYRQDPGLGLRLIYFSYDVKMKEKGDIPEGYSVSREKKERFSLILESASTNQTSMYLCASSLAGGTDTQYFGPGTRLTVL.

The V and J genes are TRBV5-4 and TRBJ2-6; D not resolved. This CDR3 contains 15 residues. V gave up 3 bases and J gave up 0 bases, with 7 bases separating them. Looked up from germline, CDR1 is SGHNT and CDR2 is YYREEE (reference sequence). The CDR3 loop reads CASSSGPSGANVLTF. CDR3 bases: TGTGCCAGCAGCTCGGGTCCCTCTGGGGCCAACGTCCTGACTTTC.

This clone showed up just a few times. V gene TRBV6-6 combines with J gene TRBJ2-7, with 9 bases matching TRBD2. The ends lost 6 bases at V and 6 bases at J; junction bases unmatched: 27. The length of the CDR3 is 20 residues. Germline values: CDR1 MNHNY, CDR2 SVGAGI (reference sequence). CDR3 DNA sequence: TGTGCCAGCAGCATGACCCCAACTAACGCGGCGGGAGGGAGTAGGCTCGAGCAGTACTTC. It specifies CASSMTPTNAAGGSRLEQYF.

V and J are TRBV10-3 and TRBJ2-1; TRBD2 agrees at 11 bases. The germline V gene encodes CDR1 ENHRY and CDR2 SYGVKD. This CDR3 region has 14 residues. Unmatched junction bases numbered 3, after V lost 4 bases and J lost 7 bases. CDR3 sequence (DNA): TGTGCCATCAGTGTAGGGACTAGCGGAAATGAGCAGTTCTTC. Translated, it gives CAISVGTSGNEQFF.

The chain links TRBV5-1 to TRBJ1-2, with TRBD1 matching over 7 bases. Germline-derived CDR1 and CDR2 are SGHRS and YFSETQ. The CDR3 is 15 residues long. With 4 bases clipped from V and 2 bases from J, the junction kept 8 bases outside the gene matches. The CDR3 protein is CASSTGQPANYGYTF. CDR3 DNA sequence: TGCGCCAGCAGCACGGGACAGCCGGCCAACTATGGCTACACCTTC.

The table lists this clone with a few counts. The chain has TRBV5-1 and TRBJ1-2; 9 bases map to TRBD1. The CDR3 covers 16 residues. The V gene's germline CDR1 is SGHRS and CDR2 YFSETQ. J gave up 8 bases and V 4 bases, and 15 bases lay outside the gene matches. CDR3 residues: CASSPTPDRGPLGYTF. In DNA form, the CDR3 reads TGCGCCAGCAGCCCCACCCCGGACAGGGGCCCCCTGGGCTACACCTTC. The full variable domain, completed using reference TRBV5-1 and TRBJ1-2, is KAGVTQTPRYLIKTRGQQVTLSCSPISGHRSVSWYQQTPGQGLQFLFEYFSETQRNKGNFPGRFSGRQFSNSRSEMNVSTLELGDSALYLCASSPTPDRGPLGYTFGSGTRLTVV.

In DNA, the CDR3 is TGTGCCAGCAGCTTAGGTTTAGCAGTCAATGAGCAGTTCTTC. It encodes CASSLGLAVNEQFF. This chain uses TRBV7-9 with TRBJ2-1; D unclear. The V gene's germline CDR1 is SEHNR and CDR2 FQNEAQ (reference sequence). The CDR3 is 14 residues long. V lost 1 base and J lost 6, with 10 bases in between.

This clone was seen only once. The chain joins TRBV27 to TRBJ2-1; 13 nucleotides line up with TRBD2. This CDR3 comprises 15 residues. V gave up 6 bases and J gave up 6 bases; unmatched junction bases: 5. Germline CDR1 and CDR2: MNHEY and SMNVEV (reference sequence). CDR3 loop: CASRTGLAGVNEQFF. The CDR3 coding sequence is TGTGCCAGCAGAACTGGACTAGCGGGAGTCAATGAGCAGTTCTTC.